This T cell receptor beta chain derives from a study of T cell repertoires in cytomegalovirus infection. CDR3 length: 13 residues. Germline CDR1 reads SGHTA; CDR2 reads FQGNSA. V lost 5 bases, J lost 3 bases, and 10 bases lay in between. TCRdb re-called the reads with MiXCR, one entry per CDR3 protein. The sample lists 160,000 or so distinct CDR3 sequences; about 20% were seen once. In its sample, this clonotype was seen a few times. What it binds is not known. Material: CD8+ T cells from cultured PBMCs, obtained from culture after CMV antigen stimulation. The TCR sequence derives from a human donor in good health (CMV status not recorded). Some clones in this sample may be carry-over from other donors' samples. The chain has TRBV7-2 and TRBJ1-1; maybe TRBD1 (6 bases). In DNA, the CDR3 is TGTGCCAGCAGCCTCGGGACACACACTGAAGCTTTCTTT. It is translated as CASSLGTHTEAFF.